This TCR beta chain was documented in a study of blood T cell repertoires in COVID-19. Study at large: Sites across the United States, Italy and Spain contributed samples from acute and convalescent COVID-19. From T cells, B-cell-depleted T cells, or PBMCs came the material, which was cDNA or gDNA.

CDR3 length: 16 amino acids. Germline lookup yields CDR1 LGHNA and CDR2 YNFKEQ. J was trimmed by 1 base and V by 0 bases; bases with no gene match: 2. Original processing methods: Reference gene primer amplification gave estimated nucleated cell counts. Here immunoSEQ multiplex PCR was the method, and the copy in TCRdb shows in-frame clones only, minus some. V, J and clone size are those of that table, while D and trimming were read from the DNA. The sample records over 150,000 clones, 70% to 90% being singletons. Seattle cases were enrolled at active infection and followed longitudinally. The sequencing sample was made of peripheral blood. The sequence was obtained from a woman in her sixties with COVID-19, enrolled during active disease. The V gene is TRBV4-2, the J gene TRBJ2-1, with TRBD1 identical over 8 bases. The CDR3 nucleotides are TGTGCCAGCAGCCAAGAATACAGGGGGTCCTACAATGAGCAGTTCTTC. Protein product: CASSQEYRGSYNEQFF.